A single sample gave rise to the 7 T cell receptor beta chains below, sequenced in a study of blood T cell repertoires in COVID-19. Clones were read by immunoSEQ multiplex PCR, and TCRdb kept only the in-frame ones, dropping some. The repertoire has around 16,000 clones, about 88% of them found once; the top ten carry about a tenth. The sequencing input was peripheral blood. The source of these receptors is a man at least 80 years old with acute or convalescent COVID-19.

The DNA of the CDR3 is TGTGCCAGCAGCTTAGGATTAGGGGCTAGCGGATACAATGAGCAGTTCTTC. Its protein is CASSLGLGASGYNEQFF. The chain recombines TRBV7-3 with TRBJ2-1, with 7 bases lining up with TRBD2. Trimming removed 2 bases from V and 4 bases from J; junction bases left unmatched: 11. The CDR3 is made up of 17 amino acids. Germline loops: CDR1 SGHTA, CDR2 FQGTGA. The full variable domain, completed using reference TRBV7-3 and TRBJ2-1, is GAGVSQTPSNKVTEKGKYVELRCDPISGHTALYWYRQSLGQGPEFLIYFQGTGAADDSGLPNDRFFAVRPEGSVSTLKIQRTERGDSAVYLCASSLGLGASGYNEQFFGPGTRLTVL.

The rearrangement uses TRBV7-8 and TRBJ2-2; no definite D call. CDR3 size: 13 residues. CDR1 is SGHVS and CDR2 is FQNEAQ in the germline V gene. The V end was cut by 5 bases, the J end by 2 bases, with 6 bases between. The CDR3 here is CASSLTNTGELFF. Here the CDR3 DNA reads TGTGCCAGCAGCCTCACAAACACCGGGGAGCTGTTTTTT.

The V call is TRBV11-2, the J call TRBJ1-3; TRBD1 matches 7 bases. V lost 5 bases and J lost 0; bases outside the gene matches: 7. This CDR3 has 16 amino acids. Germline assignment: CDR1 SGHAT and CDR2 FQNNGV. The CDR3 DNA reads TGTGCCAGCAGCCTACAGGGGCCAAGCTCTGGAAACACCATATATTTT. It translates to CASSLQGPSSGNTIYF.

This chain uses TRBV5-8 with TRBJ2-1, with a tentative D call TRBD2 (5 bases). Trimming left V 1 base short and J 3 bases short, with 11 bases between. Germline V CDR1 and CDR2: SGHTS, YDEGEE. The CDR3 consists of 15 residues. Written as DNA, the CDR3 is TGTGCCAGCAGCTTGTTAGGACTGCTCTACAATGAGCAGTTCTTC. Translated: CASSLLGLLYNEQFF.

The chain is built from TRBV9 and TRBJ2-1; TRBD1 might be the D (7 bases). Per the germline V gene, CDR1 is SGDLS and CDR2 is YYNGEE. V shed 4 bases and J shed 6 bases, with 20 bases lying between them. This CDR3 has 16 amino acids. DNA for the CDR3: TGTGCCAGCAGCTTCAGGGGGGACGCCCTGGGCAATGAGCAGTTCTTC. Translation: CASSFRGDALGNEQFF.

The CDR3 protein is CASSGQGGEQYF. The CDR3 DNA is TGTGCCAGCAGTGGACAGGGTGGCGAGCAGTACTTC. The J gene is TRBJ2-7, the V gene TRBV28; 8 positions match TRBD1. This CDR3 spans 12 amino acids. Germline V gene data show CDR1 as MDHEN and CDR2 as SYDVKM. J lost 6 bases, V lost 5 bases, and 3 bases had no gene match. Filled out from reference TRBV28 and TRBJ2-7, the complete variable domain reads DVKVTQSSRYLVKRTGEKVFLECVQDMDHENMFWYRQDPGLGLRLIYFSYDVKMKEKGDIPEGYSVSREKKERFSLILESASTNQTSMYLCASSGQGGEQYFGPGTRLTVT.

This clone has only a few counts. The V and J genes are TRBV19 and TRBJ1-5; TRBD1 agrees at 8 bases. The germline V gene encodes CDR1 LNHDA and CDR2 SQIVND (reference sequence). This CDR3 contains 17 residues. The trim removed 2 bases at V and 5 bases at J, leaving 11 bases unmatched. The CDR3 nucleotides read TGTGCCAGTAGTATAACCCCTACCGACAGGGGCGATCAGCCCCAGCATTTT. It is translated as CASSITPTDRGDQPQHF.